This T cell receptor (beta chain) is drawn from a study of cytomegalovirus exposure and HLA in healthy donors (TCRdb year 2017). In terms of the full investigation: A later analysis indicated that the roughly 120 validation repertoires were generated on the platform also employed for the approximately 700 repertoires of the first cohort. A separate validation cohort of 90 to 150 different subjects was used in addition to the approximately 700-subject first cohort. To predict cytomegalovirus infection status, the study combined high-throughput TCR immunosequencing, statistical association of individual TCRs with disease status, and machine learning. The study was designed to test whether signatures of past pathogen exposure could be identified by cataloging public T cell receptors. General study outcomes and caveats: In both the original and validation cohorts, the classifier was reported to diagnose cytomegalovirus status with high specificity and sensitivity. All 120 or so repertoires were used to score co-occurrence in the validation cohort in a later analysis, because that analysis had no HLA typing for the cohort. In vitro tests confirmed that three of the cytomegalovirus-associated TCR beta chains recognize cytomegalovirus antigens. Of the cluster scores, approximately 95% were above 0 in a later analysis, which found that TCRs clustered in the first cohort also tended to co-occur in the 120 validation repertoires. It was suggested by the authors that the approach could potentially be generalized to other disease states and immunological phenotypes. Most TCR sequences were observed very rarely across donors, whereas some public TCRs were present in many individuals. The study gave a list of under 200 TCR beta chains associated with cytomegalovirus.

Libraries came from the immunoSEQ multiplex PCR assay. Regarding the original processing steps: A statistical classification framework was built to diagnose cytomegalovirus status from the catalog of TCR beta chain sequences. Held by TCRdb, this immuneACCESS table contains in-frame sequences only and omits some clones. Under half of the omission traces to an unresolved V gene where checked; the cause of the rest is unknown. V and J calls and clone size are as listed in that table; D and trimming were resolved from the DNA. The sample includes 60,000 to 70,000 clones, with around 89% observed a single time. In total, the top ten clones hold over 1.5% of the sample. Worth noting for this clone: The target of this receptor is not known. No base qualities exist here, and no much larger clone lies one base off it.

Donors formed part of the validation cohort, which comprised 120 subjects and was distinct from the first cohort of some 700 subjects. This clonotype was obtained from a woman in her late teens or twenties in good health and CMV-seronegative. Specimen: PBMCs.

The CDR3 protein is CASSESGGGDTQYF. The bases read TGTGCCAGCAGCGAATCAGGGGGCGGGGATACGCAGTATTTT. The chain joins TRBV5-8 to TRBJ2-3; 8 bases in the middle match TRBD1. Germline trimming: 4 bases from V, 6 bases from J; junction bases outside gene matches: 7. CDR1 and CDR2 were assigned from the germline V gene as SGHTS and YDEGEE. Taken from cysteine to phenylalanine, the CDR3 has 14 residues. Only CDR3 DNA remains: 42 bases, in frame from the first base.